These 15 T cell receptor beta chains were sequenced from one sample in a study of post-analysis software for immune sequencing data. Points from the study as a whole: Among roughly five TRBV segments more frequent in patients than controls were TRBV5-6, TRBV5-1 and TRBV20-1.

The antigens these receptors bind are not known. The library was made from cDNA and included unique molecular identifiers. In TCRdb, the PCR reads were re-called with MiXCR into one record per CDR3 protein. The sample shows about 430,000 distinct CDR3 sequences, approximately 39% of them seen only once. The sample consisted of blood. Source of these receptors: a girl aged 2 to 10 with multiple sclerosis.

This clonotype was recorded a few times. The rearrangement uses TRBV6-6 and TRBJ2-5, with TRBD2 matching 9 bases. With V trimmed by 2 bases and J by 3 bases, 1 base remained unmatched. This CDR3 spans 14 amino acids. The germline gives CDR1 MNHNY, CDR2 SVGAGI (reference sequence). Here the CDR3 DNA reads TGTGCCAGCAGTTACCAGCGGGGGGAAGAGACCCAGTACTTC. It encodes CASSYQRGEETQYF.

V is TRBV5-1 and J is TRBJ2-1, with 13 positions matching TRBD2. Germline loops: CDR1 SGHRS, CDR2 YFSETQ. With 3 bases clipped from V and 10 bases from J, the junction kept 4 bases outside the gene matches. This CDR3 contains 14 residues. Written as DNA, the CDR3 is TGCGCCAGCAGCTCGTCGGGACTAGCGGGGGAGCAGTTCTTC. It encodes CASSSSGLAGEQFF.

This clonotype was detected only a few times. The chain recombines TRBV29-1 with TRBJ2-1, with D perhaps matching TRBD1 (5 bases). The germline V and J ends were trimmed by 3 bases and 0 bases, with 12 bases remaining between them. The germline V gene encodes CDR1 SQVTM and CDR2 ANQGSEA. The CDR3 spans 15 residues. The CDR3 DNA is TGCAGCGTTGAGGGGCCCTATAGCTCCTACAATGAGCAGTTCTTC. Amino acids: CSVEGPYSSYNEQFF.

To note about this clonotype: One end of the junction fails to match germline, which may point to a read error. This chain connects TRBV7-7 to TRBJ2-5; TRBD1 or TRBD2 may be the D gene (7 bases each). Germline values: CDR1 SSHAT, CDR2 FNYEAQ (reference sequence). CDR3 length: 15 amino acids. CDR3 coding DNA: TGTGCTGGCAGCTTCACGACAGGGACTACAGAGGCCCAGTACTTC. The encoded protein is CAGSFTTGTTEAQYF.

The rearrangement joins TRBV7-9 to TRBJ2-7; D is ambiguous. Looked up from germline, CDR1 is SEHNR and CDR2 is FQNEAQ (reference sequence). V gave up 4 bases and J gave up 5 bases, with 18 bases separating them. This CDR3 has 15 residues. Here the CDR3 DNA reads TGTGCCAGCAGCTCTCCGCCAGGAGAAGGCGACGAGCAGTACTTC. Translation: CASSSPPGEGDEQYF.

The chain links TRBV20-1 to TRBJ2-7; D is uncertain. Germline CDR1 reads DFQATT; CDR2 reads SNEGSKA (reference sequence). The CDR3 is 13 residues long. The V end was cut by 2 bases, the J end by 4 bases, with 12 bases between. The CDR3 sequence: CSARYPAVYEQYF. The CDR3 DNA reads as TGCAGTGCTAGATATCCCGCCGTTTACGAGCAGTACTTC.

This clonotype has only a few counts. This rearrangement joins TRBV7-8 to TRBJ2-1; 7 bases fit TRBD2. Germline V lookup: CDR1 SGHVS, CDR2 FQNEAQ. With 1 base clipped from V and 2 bases from J, the junction kept 8 bases outside the gene matches. The CDR3 extends over 17 amino acids. The CDR3 region has the DNA TGTGCCAGCAGCTTAGGGGCTGGGGGGGAGACCTACAATGAGCAGTTCTTC. This sequence encodes CASSLGAGGETYNEQFF.

The chain is built from TRBV6-4 and TRBJ2-7; 11 nucleotides line up with TRBD2. Germline assignment: CDR1 MRHNA and CDR2 SNTAGT. The CDR3 sequence is 14 residues long. The V gene end was trimmed by 9 bases and the J gene end by 7 bases; junction bases not matched to a gene: 11. In nucleotides, the CDR3 is TGTGCCAGTGACGGGACTAGCGGCAACAATGAGCAGTACTTC. Encoded protein: CASDGTSGNNEQYF.

V usage is TRBV4-3 and J usage is TRBJ2-5; maybe TRBD2 (6 bases). Germline assignment: CDR1 LGHNA and CDR2 YSLEER. This CDR3 has 14 amino acids. V lost 4 bases to trimming and J lost 5 bases, with 14 bases between them. CDR3 region: CASSPTGERETQYF. In DNA, the CDR3 is TGCGCCAGCAGCCCGACGGGGGAGAGGGAGACCCAGTACTTC.

The table lists this clonotype with a few counts. V and J are TRBV29-1 and TRBJ2-7; weak D call: TRBD1 (6 bases). CDR1 is SQVTM and CDR2 is ANQGSEA in the germline V gene. The CDR3 covers 13 residues. Trimming removed 3 bases at V and 7 bases at J, with 16 bases between. CDR3 sequence (DNA): TGCAGCGTTGACAGGGGCAGTATCGGTGAGCAGTACTTC. Encoded protein: CSVDRGSIGEQYF.

The chain couples TRBV9 to TRBJ2-3; unclear D gene. Trimming cost V 2 bases and J 0 bases, with 7 bases left between them. This CDR3 comprises 14 residues. Germline V lookup: CDR1 SGDLS, CDR2 YYNGEE. CDR3 in DNA: TGTGCCAGCAGCGTGATGGGTAGCACAGATACGCAGTATTTT. Its translation: CASSVMGSTDTQYF.

The gene calls are TRBV6-6 and TRBJ1-1, with TRBD1 identical over 7 bases. V dropped 6 bases and J dropped 5; count of bases not matched to a gene: 9. The V gene's germline CDR1 is MNHNY and CDR2 SVGAGI (reference sequence). CDR3 size: 14 residues. The CDR3 loop reads CASSFDRDWTEAFF. CDR3 DNA sequence: TGTGCCAGCAGCTTCGACAGGGATTGGACTGAAGCTTTCTTT.

The V call is TRBV10-3, the J call TRBJ1-6; unclear D gene. V was cut by 3 bases and J by 10 bases, with 13 bases left in between. The CDR3 runs 14 residues. CDR1 is ENHRY and CDR2 is SYGVKD in the germline V gene. CDR3 nucleotides: TGTGCCATCAGTGATGGTACGCGAGTGTCACCCCTCCACTTT. Translation gives CAISDGTRVSPLHF.

Relative to its sample, this clonotype is medium-sized. The chain couples TRBV7-9 to TRBJ1-1, with D uncertain. Germline V gives CDR1 SEHNR, CDR2 FQNEAQ (reference sequence). CDR3 length: 15 amino acids. V gave up 3 bases and J gave up 2 bases, with 13 bases separating them. The CDR3 region is CASSFNFEVNTEAFF. In DNA, the CDR3 is TGTGCCAGCAGCTTCAATTTTGAGGTCAACACTGAAGCTTTCTTT.

This rearrangement joins TRBV10-3 to TRBJ2-3; 10 positions agree with TRBD2. Germline V gene lookup returns CDR1 ENHRY and CDR2 SYGVKD. The trim removed 11 bases at V and 2 bases at J, leaving 4 bases unmatched. The CDR3 contains 13 residues. This chain's CDR3 is CAVGLAITDTQYF. The DNA for the CDR3 is TGTGCCGTGGGACTAGCGATCACAGATACGCAGTATTTT.